This is a list of T cell receptor beta chains from one sample in a study of immune heterogeneity within non-small cell lung tumors. One entry per CDR3 protein, called by TCRdb with MiXCR from the multiplex PCR reads. The table includes about 2,000 distinct CDR3 sequences, under 35% detected once. What was sequenced was lung tumor tissue. The receptor set was obtained from a man between 60 and 70 years old with non-small cell lung cancer. Both conserved end residues are part of each CDR3. A D gene is named only where the DNA matches it firmly. Size is stated for part of the rows, as once, few or many counts, or as a class when the clone is expanded.

TRBJ1-1 | NA | TRBV6-1 | NA | CASDRGGMNTEAFF | TGTGCCAGCGACCGTGGTGGCATGAACACTGAAGCTTTCTTT
TRBJ2-7 | medium-sized | TRBV3-1 | TRBD2 | CASSQDPLAGSYEQYF | TGTGCCAGCAGCCAAGATCCACTAGCGGGTTCCTACGAGCAGTACTTC
TRBJ2-7 | NA | TRBV14 | NA | CASSQVLGAVTYEQYF | TGTGCCAGCAGCCAAGTTCTCGGTGCGGTAACCTACGAGCAGTACTTC
TRBJ2-3 | NA | TRBV18 | NA | CASSPVQQYRTDTQYF | TGTGCCAGCTCACCTGTACAACAGTACCGCACAGATACGCAGTATTTT
TRBJ2-7 | NA | TRBV4-1 | TRBD2 | CASSQRTSWDEQYF | TGCGCCAGCAGCCAAAGGACTAGCTGGGACGAGCAGTACTTC
TRBJ2-7 | once | TRBV10-3 | TRBD1 | CAISAETGSGEQYF | TGTGCCATCAGTGCAGAGACAGGGAGTGGGGAGCAGTACTTC
TRBJ2-3 | medium-sized | TRBV28 | TRBD2 | CASRTSGSGGTQYF | TGTGCCAGCAGGACTAGCGGGTCTGGCGGCACGCAGTATTTT
TRBJ1-1 | medium-sized | TRBV30 | TRBD1 | CAWRPRTGGLAEAFF | TGTGCCTGGAGACCTAGGACAGGGGGCCTCGCTGAAGCTTTCTTT
TRBJ2-7 | NA | TRBV5-1 | TRBD1 | CASSGAGTGVGEQYF | TGCGCCAGCAGTGGGGCCGGGACAGGGGTAGGCGAGCAGTACTTC
TRBJ1-2 | medium-sized | TRBV28 | NA | CASERGGGGYGYTF | TGTGCCAGCGAACGGGGGGGCGGGGGCTATGGCTACACCTTC
TRBJ2-2 | large | TRBV12-3/TRBV12-4 | TRBD1 | CASSPWTGVTNTGELFF | TGTGCCAGCAGTCCCTGGACAGGAGTCACGAACACCGGGGAGCTGTTTTTT
TRBJ1-6 | NA | TRBV20-1 | NA | CSARDSGPRHYNSPLHF | TGCAGTGCTAGAGATTCCGGACCGAGACACTATAATTCACCCCTCCACTTT
TRBJ2-5 | NA | TRBV5-1 | TRBD1 | CASSLVGTGGETQYF | TGCGCCAGCAGCTTGGTAGGGACAGGGGGAGAGACCCAGTACTTC
TRBJ2-3 | NA | TRBV20-1 | TRBD2 | CSARDGGLAGSTDTQYF | TGCAGTGCTAGAGACGGCGGACTAGCGGGTAGCACAGATACGCAGTATTTT
TRBJ1-2 | large | TRBV7-9 | NA | CASSLNGGYNGYTF | TGTGCCAGCAGCTTAAATGGGGGGTATAACGGCTACACCTTC
TRBJ2-1 | NA | TRBV6-1 | NA | CASRLGTGSSYNEQFF | TGTGCCAGCAGACTCGGGACGGGAAGCTCCTACAATGAGCAGTTCTTC
TRBJ1-2 | large | TRBV12-3/TRBV12-4 | TRBD1 | CATQGGSFDGYTF | TGTGCCACGCAGGGGGGGTCGTTTGATGGCTACACCTTC
TRBJ1-2 | NA | TRBV7-9 | TRBD1 | CASSFISGGYGYTF | TGTGCCAGCAGCTTCATTTCAGGGGGGTATGGCTACACCTTC
TRBJ1-1 | few | TRBV7-9 | TRBD1 | CASSLQGAGAFF | TGTGCCAGCAGCTTACAGGGGGCTGGGGCTTTCTTT
TRBJ2-3 | few | TRBV11-1 | NA | CSSAQDPLTDTQYF | TGTTCCAGCGCCCAGGACCCCCTCACAGATACGCAGTATTTT
TRBJ2-2 | NA | TRBV5-1 | TRBD1 | CASSLVLSSGGFLSGELFF | TGCGCCAGCAGCTTGGTCCTCTCCTCAGGGGGCTTTTTGTCCGGGGAGCTGTTTTTT
TRBJ2-3 | NA | TRBV2 | TRBD2 | CASSGLAGVRDTQYF | TGTGCCAGCAGTGGACTAGCGGGAGTCCGAGATACGCAGTATTTT
TRBJ2-4 | NA | TRBV5-4 | NA | CASSLVYGGIKNIQYF | TGTGCCAGCAGCTTGGTTTATGGAGGGATTAAAAACATTCAGTACTTC
TRBJ2-1 | NA | TRBV20-1 | TRBD2 | CSARDSGSGSPYNEQFF | TGCAGTGCTAGAGATTCGGGTAGCGGGAGTCCCTACAATGAGCAGTTCTTC
TRBJ2-1 | NA | TRBV20-1 | NA | CSAHPGTWTVEQFF | TGCAGTGCTCACCCCGGGACTTGGACCGTTGAGCAGTTCTTC
TRBJ2-5 | NA | TRBV6-1 | NA | CAAAGAQETQYF | TGTGCAGCTGCGGGGGCGCAAGAGACCCAGTACTTC
TRBJ2-7 | NA | TRBV5-1 | TRBD2 | CASSLDRGSLVEQYF | TGCGCCAGCAGCTTGGACCGCGGGAGTTTAGTGGAGCAGTACTTC
TRBJ2-5 | NA | TRBV2 | TRBD2 | CASRGLAGEETQYF | TGTGCCAGCAGGGGACTAGCGGGTGAAGAGACCCAGTACTTC
TRBJ2-7 | medium-sized | TRBV6-1 | NA | CASSRGTPGYEQYF | TGTGCCAGCAGCCGAGGGACCCCGGGATACGAGCAGTACTTC
TRBJ2-7 | few | TRBV7-8 | TRBD2 | CASSLRTSGGYEQYF | TGTGCCAGCAGCCTCCGGACTAGCGGGGGTTACGAGCAGTACTTC
TRBJ1-1 | few | TRBV7-9 | NA | CASTVRWVNTEAFF | TGTGCCAGCACCGTGCGATGGGTAAACACTGAAGCTTTCTTT
TRBJ2-3 | NA | TRBV12-3/TRBV12-4 | NA | CASSLRRPTDTQYF | TGTGCCAGCAGTTTACGACGGCCCACAGATACGCAGTATTTT
TRBJ1-4 | NA | TRBV7-9 | NA | CASSPRGEEKLFF | TGTGCCAGCAGCCCGAGAGGGGAAGAAAAACTGTTTTTT
TRBJ2-7 | NA | TRBV3-1 | NA | CASSQNLGGLGEQYF | TGTGCCAGCAGCCAAAACTTAGGCGGGTTGGGTGAGCAGTACTTC
TRBJ2-3 | NA | TRBV4-2 | TRBD2 | CASSQTSGGGDTQYF | TGTGCCAGCAGCCAAACTAGCGGGGGGGGAGATACGCAGTATTTT
TRBJ2-1 | NA | TRBV5-1 | NA | CASNWAFPGDEQFF | TGCGCCAGCAATTGGGCATTCCCAGGGGATGAGCAGTTCTTC